This paragraph covers one T cell receptor (beta chain) sequence. Its antigen remains unidentified. The source of the sample is a study of cytomegalovirus exposure and HLA in healthy donors. Assay: immunoSEQ multiplex PCR; the TCRdb copy retains only in-frame clones and omits some. The sample shows 100,000 to 150,000 clones, approximately 94% of them seen only once. Trimming cost V 0 bases and J 2 bases, with 18 bases left between them. Per germline, CDR1 SGHRS and CDR2 YFSETQ. The CDR3 has 17 residues. Study observations and caveats: It was reported that the classifier diagnosed cytomegalovirus status with high specificity and sensitivity in both the original and validation cohorts. CMV antigen specificity of three CMV-associated chains was confirmed in vitro. Investigators reported about 160 TCR beta chains as tied to cytomegalovirus. In the roughly 130 validation repertoires, a later analysis found that first-cohort TCR clusters tended to co-occur.

The receptor was derived from a young man in good health and CMV-seronegative. The chain employs TRBV5-1 and TRBJ2-7; D is possibly TRBD1 (7 bases). Sequences were obtained from PBMCs. The CDR3 loop reads CASSLDPTGDSPYEQYF. The CDR3 region has the DNA TGCGCCAGCAGCTTGGACCCAACGGGGGACAGTCCCTACGAGCAGTACTTC.